This TCR beta chain stems from a study of vaccination effects on CD4 cells after COVID-19. On the study more broadly: Of the BNT162b2 and mRNA-1273 vaccines, participants received two doses of one or the other. Study-wide points: No early post-infection timepoints were available in the study, which also included few convalescent patients.

Viral peptide pool expansion of antigen-specific CD4+ T cells preceded sequencing in the ViraFEST assay. After around nine days in culture, the CD4+ T cells were isolated. Vaccinated recipients, who were negative for nucleocapsid antibodies, had no history of SARS-CoV-2 infection. About this clone: Its matching antigen is unknown.

There are 16 residues in the CDR3. CDR1 LGHDT and CDR2 YNNKEL come from the germline V gene (reference sequence). Unmatched junction bases numbered 11, after V lost 3 bases and J lost 6 bases. TCRdb keeps only in-frame clones here, not all; method: immunoSEQ multiplex PCR. The table records roughly 30,000 clones, approximately 73% of them present only once. The J gene is TRBJ2-5, the V gene TRBV3-1 (or the pseudogene TRBV3-2); TRBD2 agrees at 9 bases. This clonotype was obtained from a human donor who received a COVID-19 vaccine. Specimen: CD4+ T cells from PBMCs cultured with HCoV-OC43 spike peptides, collected before COVID-19 vaccination. As to subset: HCoV-OC43 spike overlapping peptide pool stimulation. The CDR3 here is CASSQSGRRARKTQYF. CDR3 coding DNA: TGTGCCAGCAGCCAGAGCGGGAGGAGGGCGCGGAAGACCCAGTACTTC.